This TCR beta chain appears in the sequencing data of a study of blood T cell repertoires in COVID-19. In the study overall: Material from acute and convalescent COVID-19 was sourced from the United States, Italy and Spain.

CDR3 length: 16 amino acids. Germline values: CDR1 SGHTS, CDR2 YDEGEE. V was pared by 4 bases and J by 4 bases, with 12 bases of the junction left unmatched. Authors' processing steps: From reference gene primer amplification, estimates of nucleated cell counts were derived. Method: immunoSEQ multiplex PCR; TCRdb's copy keeps in-frame clones and lacks some. The V and J calls and clone size are taken from that table; D and trimming were inferred from the DNA. The sample shows fewer than 300,000 clones, 82% of them seen only once. V gene TRBV5-8 combines with J gene TRBJ2-7; 9 bases are a match to TRBD1. Sequencing input: peripheral blood. The receptor was isolated from a woman under 30 with acute or convalescent COVID-19. The CDR3 sequence is CASSRTGQGGRYEQYF. The CDR3, as DNA: TGTGCCAGCAGCCGAACGGGACAGGGAGGTAGATACGAGCAGTACTTC.